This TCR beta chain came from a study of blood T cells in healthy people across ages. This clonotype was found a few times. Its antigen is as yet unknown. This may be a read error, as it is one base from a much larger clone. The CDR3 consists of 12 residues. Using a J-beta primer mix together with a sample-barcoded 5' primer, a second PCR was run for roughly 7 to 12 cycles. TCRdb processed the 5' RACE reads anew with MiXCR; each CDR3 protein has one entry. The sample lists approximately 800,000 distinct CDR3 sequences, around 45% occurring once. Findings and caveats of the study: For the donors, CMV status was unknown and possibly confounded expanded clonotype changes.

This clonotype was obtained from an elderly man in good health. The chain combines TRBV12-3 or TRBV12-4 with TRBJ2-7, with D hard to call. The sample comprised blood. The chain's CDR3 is CASSLHGYGQYF. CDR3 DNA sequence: TGTGCCAGCAGTTTACATGGGTACGGGCAGTACTTC.